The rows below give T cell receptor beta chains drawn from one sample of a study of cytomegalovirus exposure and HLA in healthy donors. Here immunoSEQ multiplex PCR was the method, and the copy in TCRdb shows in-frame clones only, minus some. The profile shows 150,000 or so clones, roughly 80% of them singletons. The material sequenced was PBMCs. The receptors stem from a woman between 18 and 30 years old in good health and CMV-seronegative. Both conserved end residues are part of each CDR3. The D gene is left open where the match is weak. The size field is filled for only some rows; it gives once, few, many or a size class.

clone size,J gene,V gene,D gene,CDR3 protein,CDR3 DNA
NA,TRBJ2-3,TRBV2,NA,CASSGYSPTDTQYF,TGTGCCAGCAGTGGGTACAGTCCCACAGATACGCAGTATTTT
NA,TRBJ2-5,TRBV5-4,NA,CASSPGRTETQYF,TGTGCCAGCAGCCCTGGGAGGACGGAGACCCAGTACTTC
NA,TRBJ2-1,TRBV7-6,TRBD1,CASRDKNRGAYEQFF,TGTGCCAGCAGAGACAAGAACAGGGGGGCTTATGAGCAGTTCTTC
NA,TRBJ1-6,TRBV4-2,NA,CASSQPEGGFASPLHF,TGTGCCAGCAGCCAGCCTGAAGGAGGGTTTGCTTCACCCCTCCACTTT
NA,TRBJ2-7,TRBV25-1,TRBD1,CASSESMGQGGEQYF,TGTGCCAGCAGTGAATCTATGGGACAGGGCGGAGAGCAGTACTTC
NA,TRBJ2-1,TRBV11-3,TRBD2,CASSLGAGVSYNEQFF,TGTGCCAGCAGCTTGGGAGCGGGAGTCTCCTACAATGAGCAGTTCTTC
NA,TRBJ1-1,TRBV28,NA,CASSLNKNTEAFF,TGTGCCAGCAGTCTCAACAAGAACACTGAAGCTTTCTTT
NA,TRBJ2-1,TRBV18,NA,CASSPSGAQYNEQFF,TGTGCCAGCTCACCCTCCGGAGCCCAATACAATGAGCAGTTCTTC
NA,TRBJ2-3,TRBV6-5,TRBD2,CASSKAGDPTDTQYF,TGTGCCAGCAGCAAAGCGGGAGACCCCACAGATACGCAGTATTTT
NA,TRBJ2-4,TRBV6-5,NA,CASSPTVGAWDIQYF,TGTGCCAGCAGCCCCACCGTTGGGGCTTGGGACATTCAGTACTTC
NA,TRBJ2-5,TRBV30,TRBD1,CAWTANRGETQYF,TGTGCCTGGACCGCAAACAGGGGAGAGACCCAGTACTTC
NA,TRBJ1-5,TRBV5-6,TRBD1,CASSGKTGVANQPQHF,TGTGCCAGCAGCGGAAAAACAGGGGTTGCTAATCAGCCCCAGCATTTT
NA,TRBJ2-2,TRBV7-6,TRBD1,CASSGTGDTGELFF,TGTGCCAGCTCCGGGACAGGCGACACCGGGGAGCTGTTTTTT
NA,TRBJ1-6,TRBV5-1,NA,CASSLATAKDSPLHF,TGCGCCAGCAGCTTGGCGACAGCCAAGGATTCACCCCTCCACTTT
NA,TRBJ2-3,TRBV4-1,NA,CASSQDRNQPDTNTDTQYF,TGCGCCAGCAGCCAAGATCGGAATCAACCGGACACAAACACAGATACGCAGTATTTT
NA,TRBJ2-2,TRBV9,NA,CASSLSGQAPLTWTNTGELFF,TGTGCCAGCAGCCTCTCTGGGCAGGCCCCGTTAACTTGGACGAACACCGGGGAGCTGTTTTTT
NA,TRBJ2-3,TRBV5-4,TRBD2,CASSLLGRASRHTQYF,TGTGCCAGCAGTTTACTCGGGAGGGCCTCACGGCATACGCAGTATTTT
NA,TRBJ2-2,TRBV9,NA,CASRRTYGELFF,TGTGCCAGCAGGAGGACTTACGGGGAGCTGTTTTTT
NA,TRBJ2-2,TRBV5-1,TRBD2,CASSFGTSGTEGELFF,TGCGCCAGCAGCTTCGGGACTAGCGGGACGGAGGGGGAGCTGTTTTTT
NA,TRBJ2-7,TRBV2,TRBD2,CAISAGVDYEQYF,TGTGCCATTTCAGCGGGAGTTGACTACGAGCAGTACTTC
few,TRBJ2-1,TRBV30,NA,CAWNHPGISYNEQFF,TGTGCCTGGAATCACCCCGGGATTTCATACAATGAGCAGTTCTTC
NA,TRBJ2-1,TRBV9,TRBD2,CASSDSGRAYNEQFF,TGTGCCAGCAGCGACAGCGGGAGGGCCTACAATGAGCAGTTCTTC
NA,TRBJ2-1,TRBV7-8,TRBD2,CASSPASGRSYEQFF,TGTGCCAGCAGCCCCGCCAGCGGGAGGAGCTATGAGCAGTTCTTC
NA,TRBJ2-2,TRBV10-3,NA,CAIAVRRDSNTGELFF,TGTGCCATCGCTGTGCGGAGAGACTCGAACACCGGGGAGCTGTTTTTT
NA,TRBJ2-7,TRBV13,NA,CASSLRFPYEQYF,TGTGCCAGCAGCTTGAGGTTCCCCTACGAGCAGTACTTC
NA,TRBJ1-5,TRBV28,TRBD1,CASSRGQGATGGNQPQHF,TGTGCCAGCAGTCGGGGACAGGGGGCAACTGGAGGCAATCAGCCCCAGCATTTT
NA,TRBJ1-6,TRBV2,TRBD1,CASYRDRASSSPLHF,TGTGCCAGCTACAGGGACAGGGCCTCGAGTTCACCCCTCCACTTT
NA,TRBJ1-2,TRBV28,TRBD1,CASSLTGTVTGYTF,TGTGCCAGCAGTTTAACCGGGACAGTCACAGGCTACACCTTC
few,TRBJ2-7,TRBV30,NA,CAWSGTYEQYF,TGTGCCTGGAGTGGTACCTACGAGCAGTACTTC